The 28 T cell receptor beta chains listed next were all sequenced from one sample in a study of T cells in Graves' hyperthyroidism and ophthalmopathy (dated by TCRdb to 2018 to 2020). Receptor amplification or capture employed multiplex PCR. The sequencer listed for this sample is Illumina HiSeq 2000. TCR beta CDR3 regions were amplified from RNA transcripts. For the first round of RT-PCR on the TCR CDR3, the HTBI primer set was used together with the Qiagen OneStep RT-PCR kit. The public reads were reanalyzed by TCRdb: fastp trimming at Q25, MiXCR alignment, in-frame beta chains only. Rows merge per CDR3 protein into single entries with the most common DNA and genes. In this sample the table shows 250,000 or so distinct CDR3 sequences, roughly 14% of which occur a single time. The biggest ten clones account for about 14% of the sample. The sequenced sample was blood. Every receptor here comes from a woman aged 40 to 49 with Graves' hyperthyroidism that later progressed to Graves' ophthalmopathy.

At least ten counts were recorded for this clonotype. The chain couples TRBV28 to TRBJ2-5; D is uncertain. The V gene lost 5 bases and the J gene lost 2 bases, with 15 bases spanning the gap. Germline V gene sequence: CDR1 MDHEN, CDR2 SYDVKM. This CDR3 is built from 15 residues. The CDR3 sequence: CASSTRHSNQETQYF. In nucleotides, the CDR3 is TGTGCCAGCAGTACAAGACATTCCAATCAAGAGACCCAGTACTTC.

DNA of the CDR3: TGTGCCAGCAGCCGGCGACTAGCGGGGAGCTACGAGCAGTACTTC. As protein: CASSRRLAGSYEQYF. The rearrangement links TRBV3-1 to TRBJ2-7, with 11 bases matching TRBD2. Germline trimming cut 4 bases from V and 3 bases from J; bases unmatched to any gene: 5. Germline V gene sequence: CDR1 LGHDT, CDR2 YNNKEL (reference sequence). The CDR3 covers 15 residues.

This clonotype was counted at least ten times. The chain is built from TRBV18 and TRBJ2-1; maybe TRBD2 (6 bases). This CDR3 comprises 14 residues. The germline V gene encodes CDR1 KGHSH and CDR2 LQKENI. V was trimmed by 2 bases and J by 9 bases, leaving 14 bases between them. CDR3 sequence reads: CASSPSSGSSEQFF. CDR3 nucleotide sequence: TGTGCCAGCTCACCATCTTCCGGGAGTTCTGAGCAGTTCTTC.

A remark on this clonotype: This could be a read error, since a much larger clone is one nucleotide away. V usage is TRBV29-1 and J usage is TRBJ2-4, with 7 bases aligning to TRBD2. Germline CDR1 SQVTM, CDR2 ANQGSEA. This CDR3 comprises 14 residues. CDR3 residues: CPLLAPVAKNIQYF. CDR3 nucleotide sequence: TGCCCCCTACTAGCGCCAGTAGCCAAAAACATTCAGTACTTC.

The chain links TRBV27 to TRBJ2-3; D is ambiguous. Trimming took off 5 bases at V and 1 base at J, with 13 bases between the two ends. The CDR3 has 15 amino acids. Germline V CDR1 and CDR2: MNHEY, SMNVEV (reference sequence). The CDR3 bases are TGTGCCAGCAGTCTCTTACCCCCCGGCACAGATACGCAGTATTTT. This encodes CASSLLPPGTDTQYF.

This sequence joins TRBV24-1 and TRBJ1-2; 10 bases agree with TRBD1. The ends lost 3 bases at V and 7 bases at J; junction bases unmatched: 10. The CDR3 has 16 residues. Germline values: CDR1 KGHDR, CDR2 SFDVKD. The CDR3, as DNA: TGTGCCACCAGTGATCCGGGACAGGGGTCCGTCGTTGGCTACACCTTC. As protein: CATSDPGQGSVVGYTF.

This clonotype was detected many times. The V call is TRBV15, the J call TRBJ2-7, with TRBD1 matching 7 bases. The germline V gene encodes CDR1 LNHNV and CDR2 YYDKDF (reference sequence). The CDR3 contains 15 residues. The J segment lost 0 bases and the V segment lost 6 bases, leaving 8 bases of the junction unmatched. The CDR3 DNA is TGTGCCACCAGTAGCCGGACAGGAATCTCCTACGAGCAGTACTTC. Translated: CATSSRTGISYEQYF.

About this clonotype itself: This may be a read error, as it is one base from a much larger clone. CDR3 coding DNA: TGCGCCAGCACCCTCGGGACTAGCGGGAGCCTCCCCTACGAGCGGTACTTC. As protein: CASTLGTSGSLPYERYF. The chain joins TRBV5-1 to TRBJ2-7; 14 nucleotides match TRBD2. The CDR3 has 17 residues. The germline gives CDR1 SGHRS, CDR2 YFSETQ.

CDR3: CASSFMVSPDSYNEQFF. As DNA, the CDR3 is TGTGCCAGCAGCTTTATGGTCTCACCGGACTCCTACAATGAGCAGTTCTTC. The chain employs TRBV7-9 and TRBJ2-1; the D is unclear. The ends were cut back, 3 bases at V and 0 bases at J, with 15 bases in the middle. CDR1 and CDR2 from the germline V gene are SEHNR and FQNEAQ (reference sequence). CDR3 length equals 17 residues.

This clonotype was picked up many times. The CDR3 sequence is CSAPPWGQETQYF. The CDR3 DNA sequence: TGCAGTGCCCCCCCGTGGGGGCAAGAGACCCAGTACTTC. The genes are TRBV20-1 and TRBJ2-5, with D possibly being TRBD1 or TRBD2 (5 bases each). Germline assignment: CDR1 DFQATT and CDR2 SNEGSKA (reference sequence). V was cut by 6 bases and J by 2 bases, with 13 bases left in between. The CDR3 is 13 residues long.

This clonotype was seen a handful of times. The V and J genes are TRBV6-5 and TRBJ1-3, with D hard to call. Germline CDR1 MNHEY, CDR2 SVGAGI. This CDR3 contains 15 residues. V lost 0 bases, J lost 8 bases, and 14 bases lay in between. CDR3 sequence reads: CASSYSGPSPDTIYF. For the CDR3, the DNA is TGTGCCAGCAGTTACTCAGGACCCAGTCCGGACACCATATATTTT.

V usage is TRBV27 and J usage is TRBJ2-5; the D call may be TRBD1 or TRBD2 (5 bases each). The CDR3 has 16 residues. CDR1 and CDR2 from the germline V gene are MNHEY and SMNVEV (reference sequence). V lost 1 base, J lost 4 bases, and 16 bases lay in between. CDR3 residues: CASSLFIGTLRETQYF. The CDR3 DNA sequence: TGTGCCAGCAGTTTATTCATCGGGACCTTGAGAGAGACCCAGTACTTC.

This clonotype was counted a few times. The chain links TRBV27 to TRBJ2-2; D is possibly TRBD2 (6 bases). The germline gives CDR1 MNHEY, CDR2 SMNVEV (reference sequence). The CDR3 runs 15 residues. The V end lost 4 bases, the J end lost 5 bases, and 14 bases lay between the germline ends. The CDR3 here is CASSWGVGRTGELFF. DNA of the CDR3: TGTGCCAGCAGTTGGGGGGTCGGGAGAACCGGGGAGCTGTTTTTT.

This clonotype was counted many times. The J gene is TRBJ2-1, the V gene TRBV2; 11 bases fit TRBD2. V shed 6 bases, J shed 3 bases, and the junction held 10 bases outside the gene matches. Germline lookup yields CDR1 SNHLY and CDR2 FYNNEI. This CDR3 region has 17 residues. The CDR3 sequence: CASSPGSGREFYNEQFF. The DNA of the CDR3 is TGTGCCAGCAGCCCCGGTAGCGGGAGGGAATTCTACAATGAGCAGTTCTTC.

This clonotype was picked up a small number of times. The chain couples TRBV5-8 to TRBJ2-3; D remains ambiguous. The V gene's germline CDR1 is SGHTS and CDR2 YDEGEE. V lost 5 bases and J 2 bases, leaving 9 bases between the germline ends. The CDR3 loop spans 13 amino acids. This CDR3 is CASRKYSTDTQYF. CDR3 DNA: TGTGCCAGCAGAAAGTATTCCACAGATACGCAGTATTTT.

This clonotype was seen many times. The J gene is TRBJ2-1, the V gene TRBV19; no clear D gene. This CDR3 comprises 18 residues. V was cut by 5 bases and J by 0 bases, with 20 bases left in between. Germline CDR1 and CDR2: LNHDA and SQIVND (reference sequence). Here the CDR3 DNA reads TGTGCCAGTAGTTCCTCACCAGACTCGTCCCTCTCCTACAATGAGCAGTTCTTC. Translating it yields CASSSSPDSSLSYNEQFF.

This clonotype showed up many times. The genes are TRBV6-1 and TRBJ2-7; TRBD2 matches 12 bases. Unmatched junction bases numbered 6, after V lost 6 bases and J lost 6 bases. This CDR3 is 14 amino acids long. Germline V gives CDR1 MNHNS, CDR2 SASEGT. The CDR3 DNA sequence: TGTGCCAGCAGCAAGACTAGCGGGAGTTCCGAGCAGTACTTC. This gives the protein CASSKTSGSSEQYF.

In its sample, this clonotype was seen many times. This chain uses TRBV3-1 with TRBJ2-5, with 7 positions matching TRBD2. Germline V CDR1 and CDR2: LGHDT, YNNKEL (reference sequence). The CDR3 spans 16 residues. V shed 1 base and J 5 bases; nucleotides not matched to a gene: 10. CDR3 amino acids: CASSQGREEGRETQYF. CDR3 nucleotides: TGTGCCAGCAGCCAAGGACGGGAGGAAGGTCGGGAGACCCAGTACTTC.

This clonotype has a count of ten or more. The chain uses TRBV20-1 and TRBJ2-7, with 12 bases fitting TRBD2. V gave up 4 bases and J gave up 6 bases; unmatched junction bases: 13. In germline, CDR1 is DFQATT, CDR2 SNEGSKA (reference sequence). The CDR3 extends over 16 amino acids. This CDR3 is CSATTRTSGMSREQYF. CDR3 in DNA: TGCAGTGCTACAACGCGGACTAGCGGGATGTCCCGCGAGCAGTACTTC.

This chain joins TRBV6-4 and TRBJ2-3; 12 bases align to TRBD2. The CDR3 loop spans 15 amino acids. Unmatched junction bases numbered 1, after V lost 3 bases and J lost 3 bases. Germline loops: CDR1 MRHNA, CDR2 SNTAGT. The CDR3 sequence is CASSEGTSGTDTQYF. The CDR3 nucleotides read TGTGCCAGCAGTGAAGGGACTAGCGGGACAGATACGCAGTATTTT.

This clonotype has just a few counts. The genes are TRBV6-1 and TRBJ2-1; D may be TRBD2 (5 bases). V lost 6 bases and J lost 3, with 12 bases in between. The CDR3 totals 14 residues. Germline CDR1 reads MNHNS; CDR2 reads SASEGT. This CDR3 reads CASREVIRYNEQFF. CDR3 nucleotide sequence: TGTGCCAGCAGGGAGGTAATACGCTACAATGAGCAGTTCTTC.

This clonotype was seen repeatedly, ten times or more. CDR3 nucleotide sequence: TGCAGTGCTGGGGGCCAGGAGACCCAGTACTTC. It encodes CSAGGQETQYF. V gene TRBV20-1 combines with J gene TRBJ2-5, with D possibly being TRBD1 (6 bases). The CDR3 totals 11 residues. Germline CDR1 DFQATT, CDR2 SNEGSKA (reference sequence). Trimming took 5 bases from V and 5 from J, leaving 9 bases between them.

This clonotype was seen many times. CDR3 coding DNA: TGTGCCAGCATGACGGGGCAATATGGGACCCAGTACTTC. It yields the protein CASMTGQYGTQYF. The genes are TRBV6-2 or TRBV6-3 and TRBJ2-5, with D perhaps given as TRBD1 or TRBD2 (5 bases each). CDR1 MNHEY and CDR2 SVGEGT come from the germline V gene. The CDR3 is made up of 13 amino acids. Trimming took off 7 bases at V and 7 bases at J, with 16 bases between the two ends.

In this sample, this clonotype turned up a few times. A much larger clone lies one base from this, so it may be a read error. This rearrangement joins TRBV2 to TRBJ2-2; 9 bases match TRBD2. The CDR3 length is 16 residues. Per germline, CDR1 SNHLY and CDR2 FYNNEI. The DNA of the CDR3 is TGTGCCAGCAGTGCCGTAGGGGCGGGAGGGGCCGGGGGGCTGTTTTTT. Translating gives CASSAVGAGGAGGLFF.

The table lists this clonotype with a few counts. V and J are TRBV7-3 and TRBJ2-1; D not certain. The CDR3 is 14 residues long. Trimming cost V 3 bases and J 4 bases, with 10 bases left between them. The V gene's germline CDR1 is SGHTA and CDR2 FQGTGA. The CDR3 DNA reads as TGTGCCAGCAGCTTCGGACCCCTTTACAATGAGCAGTTCTTC. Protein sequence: CASSFGPLYNEQFF. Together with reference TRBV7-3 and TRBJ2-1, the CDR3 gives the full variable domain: GAGVSQTPSNKVTEKGKYVELRCDPISGHTALYWYRQSLGQGPEFLIYFQGTGAADDSGLPNDRFFAVRPEGSVSTLKIQRTERGDSAVYLCASSFGPLYNEQFFGPGTRLTVL.

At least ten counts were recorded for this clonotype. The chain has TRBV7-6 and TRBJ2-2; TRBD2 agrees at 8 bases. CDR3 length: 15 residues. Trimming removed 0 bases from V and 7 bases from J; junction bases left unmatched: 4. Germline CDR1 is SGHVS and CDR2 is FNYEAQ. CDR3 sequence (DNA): TGTGCCAGCAGCTTAGCAGCGGGAGAGGGCGGGGAGCTGTTTTTT. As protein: CASSLAAGEGGELFF. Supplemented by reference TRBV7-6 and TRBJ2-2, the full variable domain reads GAGVSQSPRYKVTKRGQDVALRCDPISGHVSLYWYRQALGQGPEFLTYFNYEAQQDKSGLPNDRFSAERPEGSISTLTIQRTEQRDSAMYRCASSLAAGEGGELFFGEGSRLTVL.

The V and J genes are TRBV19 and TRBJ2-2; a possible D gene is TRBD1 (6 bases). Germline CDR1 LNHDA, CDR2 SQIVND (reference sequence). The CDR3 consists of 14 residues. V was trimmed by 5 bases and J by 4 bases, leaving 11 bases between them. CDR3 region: CASSFSDSTGELFF. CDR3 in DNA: TGTGCCAGTAGTTTTTCGGACAGCACCGGGGAGCTGTTTTTT. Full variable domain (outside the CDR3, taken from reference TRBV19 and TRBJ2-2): DGGITQSPKYLFRKEGQNVTLSCEQNLNHDAMYWYRQDPGQGLRLIYYSQIVNDFQKGDIAEGYSVSREKKESFPLTVTSAQKNPTAFYLCASSFSDSTGELFFGEGSRLTVL.

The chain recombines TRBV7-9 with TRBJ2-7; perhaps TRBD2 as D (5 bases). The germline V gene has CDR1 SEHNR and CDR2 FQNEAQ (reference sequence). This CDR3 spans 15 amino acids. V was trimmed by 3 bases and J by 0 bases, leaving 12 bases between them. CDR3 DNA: TGTGCCAGCAGCTTTGTCCCGGGAAGCTCCTACGAGCAGTACTTC. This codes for CASSFVPGSSYEQYF. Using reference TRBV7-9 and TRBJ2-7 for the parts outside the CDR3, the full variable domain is DTGVSQNPRHKITKRGQNVTFRCDPISEHNRLYWYRQTLGQGPEFLTYFQNEAQLEKSRLLSDRFSAERPKGSFSTLEIQRTEQGDSAMYLCASSFVPGSSYEQYFGPGTRLTVT.